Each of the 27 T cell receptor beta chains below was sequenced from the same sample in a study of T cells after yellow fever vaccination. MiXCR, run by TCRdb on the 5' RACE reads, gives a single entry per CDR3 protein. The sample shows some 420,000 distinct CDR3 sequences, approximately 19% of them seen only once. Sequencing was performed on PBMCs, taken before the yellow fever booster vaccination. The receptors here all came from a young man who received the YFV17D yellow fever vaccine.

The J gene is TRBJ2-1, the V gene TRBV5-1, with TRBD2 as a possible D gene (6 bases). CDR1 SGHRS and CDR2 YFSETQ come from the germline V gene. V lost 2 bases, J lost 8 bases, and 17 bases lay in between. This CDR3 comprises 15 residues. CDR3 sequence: CASSFRGRGGDEQFF. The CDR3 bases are TGCGCCAGCAGCTTTAGAGGTCGGGGAGGCGATGAGCAGTTCTTC.

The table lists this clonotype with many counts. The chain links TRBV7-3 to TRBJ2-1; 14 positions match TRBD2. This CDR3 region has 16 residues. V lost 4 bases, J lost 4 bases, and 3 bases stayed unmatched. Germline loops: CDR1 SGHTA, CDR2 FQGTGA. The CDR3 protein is CASSSRLAGGYNEQFF. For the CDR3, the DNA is TGTGCCAGCAGCTCCCGACTAGCGGGGGGGTACAATGAGCAGTTCTTC.

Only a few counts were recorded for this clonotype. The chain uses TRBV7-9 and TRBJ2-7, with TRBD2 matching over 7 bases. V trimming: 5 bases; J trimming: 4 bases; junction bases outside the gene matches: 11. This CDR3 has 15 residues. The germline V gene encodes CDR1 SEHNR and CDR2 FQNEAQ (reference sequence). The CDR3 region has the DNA TGTGCCAGCAGCAACACGCGGCTAGCGGTGTACGAGCAGTACTTC. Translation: CASSNTRLAVYEQYF.

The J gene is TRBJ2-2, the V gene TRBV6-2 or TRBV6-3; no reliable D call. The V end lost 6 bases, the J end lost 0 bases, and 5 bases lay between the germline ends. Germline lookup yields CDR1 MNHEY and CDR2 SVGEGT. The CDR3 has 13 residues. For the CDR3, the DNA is TGTGCCAGCAGCAGGCCGAACACCGGGGAGCTGTTTTTT. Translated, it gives CASSRPNTGELFF.

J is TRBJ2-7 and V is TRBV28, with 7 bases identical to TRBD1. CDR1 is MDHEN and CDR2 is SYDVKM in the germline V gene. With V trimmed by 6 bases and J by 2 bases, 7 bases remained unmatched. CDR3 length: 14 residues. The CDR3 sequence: CASSSGTATYEQYV. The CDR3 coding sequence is TGTGCCAGCAGCTCCGGGACAGCAACCTACGAGCAGTACGTC.

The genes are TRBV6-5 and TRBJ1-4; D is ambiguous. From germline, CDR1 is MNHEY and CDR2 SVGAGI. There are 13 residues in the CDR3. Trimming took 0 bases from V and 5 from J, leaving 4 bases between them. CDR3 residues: CASSYSPNEKLFF. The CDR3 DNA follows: TGTGCCAGCAGTTACTCGCCGAATGAAAAACTGTTTTTT.

The CDR3 sequence is CSARVAYNEQFF. The CDR3 bases are TGCAGTGCCCGTGTGGCATACAATGAGCAGTTCTTC. This chain joins TRBV20-1 and TRBJ2-1; D ambiguous. Germline assignment: CDR1 DFQATT and CDR2 SNEGSKA (reference sequence). V shed 6 bases and J shed 4 bases, with 10 bases lying between them. The CDR3 contains 12 residues.

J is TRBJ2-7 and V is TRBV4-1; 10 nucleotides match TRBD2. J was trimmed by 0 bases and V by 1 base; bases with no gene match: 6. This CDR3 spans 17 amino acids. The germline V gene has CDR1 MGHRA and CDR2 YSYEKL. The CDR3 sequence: CASSQASASGSSYEQYF. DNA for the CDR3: TGCGCCAGCAGCCAAGCGTCTGCTAGCGGGAGCTCCTACGAGCAGTACTTC.

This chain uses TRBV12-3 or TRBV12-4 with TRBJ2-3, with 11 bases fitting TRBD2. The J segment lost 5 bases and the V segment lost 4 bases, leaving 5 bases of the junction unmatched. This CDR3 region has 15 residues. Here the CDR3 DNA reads TGTGCCAGCAGTTCGGTAGCGGGGGGGCAAGATACGCAGTATTTT. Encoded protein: CASSSVAGGQDTQYF.

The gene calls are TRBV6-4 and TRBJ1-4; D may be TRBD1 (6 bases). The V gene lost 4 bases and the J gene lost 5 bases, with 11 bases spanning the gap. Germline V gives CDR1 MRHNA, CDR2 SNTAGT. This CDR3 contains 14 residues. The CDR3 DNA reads TGTGCCAGCAGTGCCGGGGACATAAATGAAAAACTGTTTTTT. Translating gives CASSAGDINEKLFF.

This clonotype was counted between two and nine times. CDR3 DNA: TGTGCCAGCAGCTTAGCGTCTCCTGCCTACAATGAGCAGTTCTTC. It translates to CASSLASPAYNEQFF. The chain carries TRBV7-9 and TRBJ2-1; D is uncertain. This CDR3 is built from 15 residues. V lost 0 bases and J 2 bases, leaving 8 bases between the germline ends. In germline, CDR1 is SEHNR, CDR2 FQNEAQ (reference sequence).

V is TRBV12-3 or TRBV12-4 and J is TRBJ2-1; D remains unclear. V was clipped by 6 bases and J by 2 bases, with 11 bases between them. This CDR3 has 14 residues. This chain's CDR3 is CASSLSGPYNEQFF. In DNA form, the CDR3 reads TGTGCCAGCAGCCTCTCGGGTCCCTACAATGAGCAGTTCTTC.

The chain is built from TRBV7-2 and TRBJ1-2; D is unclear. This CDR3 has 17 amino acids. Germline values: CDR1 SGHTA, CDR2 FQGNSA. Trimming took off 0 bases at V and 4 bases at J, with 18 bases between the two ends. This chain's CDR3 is CASSLAGGGYFSYGYTF. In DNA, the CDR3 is TGTGCCAGCAGCTTAGCGGGCGGCGGCTACTTTAGCTATGGCTACACCTTC.

CDR3 sequence reads: CASSMPKIRGTGELFF. The CDR3 DNA is TGTGCCAGCAGCATGCCGAAGATTAGGGGCACCGGGGAGCTGTTTTTT. The chain couples TRBV9 to TRBJ2-2; TRBD1 might be the D (5 bases). The CDR3 runs to 16 residues. Trimming took off 4 bases at V and 4 bases at J, with 17 bases between the two ends. CDR1 is SGDLS and CDR2 is YYNGEE in the germline V gene.

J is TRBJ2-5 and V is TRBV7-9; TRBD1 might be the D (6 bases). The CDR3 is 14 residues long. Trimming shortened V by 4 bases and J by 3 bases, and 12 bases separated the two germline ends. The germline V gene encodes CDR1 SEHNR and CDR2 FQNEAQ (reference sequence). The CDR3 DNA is TGTGCCAGCAGCTCATGGACAGCTGAAGAGACCCAGTACTTC. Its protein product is CASSSWTAEETQYF.

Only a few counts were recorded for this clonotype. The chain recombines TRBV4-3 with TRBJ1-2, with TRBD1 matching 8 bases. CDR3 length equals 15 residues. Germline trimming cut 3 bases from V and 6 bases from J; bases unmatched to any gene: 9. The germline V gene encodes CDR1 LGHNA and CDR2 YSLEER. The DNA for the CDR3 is TGCGCCAGCAGCCAGCGGACAGGGATCGATGATGGCTACACCTTC. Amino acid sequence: CASSQRTGIDDGYTF.

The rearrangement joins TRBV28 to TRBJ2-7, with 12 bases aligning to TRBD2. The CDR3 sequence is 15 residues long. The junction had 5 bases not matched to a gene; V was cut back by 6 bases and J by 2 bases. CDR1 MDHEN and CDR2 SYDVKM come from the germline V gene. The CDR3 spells CASSRTSGGTYEQYV. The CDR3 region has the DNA TGTGCCAGCAGCCGCACTAGCGGGGGGACCTACGAGCAGTACGTC.

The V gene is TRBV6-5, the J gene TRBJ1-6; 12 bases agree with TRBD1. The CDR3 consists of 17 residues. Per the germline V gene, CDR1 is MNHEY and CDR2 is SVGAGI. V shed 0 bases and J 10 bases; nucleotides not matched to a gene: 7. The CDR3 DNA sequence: TGTGCCAGCAGTTACTCCGGGACAGGGGGCGCGGGATCACCCCTCCACTTT. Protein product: CASSYSGTGGAGSPLHF.

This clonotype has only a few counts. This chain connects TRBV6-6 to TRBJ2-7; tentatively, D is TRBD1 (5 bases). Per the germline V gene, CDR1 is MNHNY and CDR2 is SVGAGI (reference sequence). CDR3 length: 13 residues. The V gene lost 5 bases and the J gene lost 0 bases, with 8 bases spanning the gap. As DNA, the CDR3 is TGTGCCAGCAGTCCAGGGATCTCCTACGAGCAGTACGTC. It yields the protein CASSPGISYEQYV.

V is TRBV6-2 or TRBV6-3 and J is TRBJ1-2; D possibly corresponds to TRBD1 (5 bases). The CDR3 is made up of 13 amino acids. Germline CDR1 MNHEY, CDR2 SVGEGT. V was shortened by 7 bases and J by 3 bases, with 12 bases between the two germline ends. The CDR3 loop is CASTAQGDYGYTF. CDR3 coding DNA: TGTGCCAGCACCGCGCAGGGAGACTATGGCTACACCTTC.

The CDR3 reads CASRGSVGELFF. DNA for the CDR3: TGTGCCAGCAGGGGGTCCGTCGGGGAGCTGTTTTTT. This chain joins TRBV12-3 or TRBV12-4 and TRBJ2-2; D remains ambiguous. Trimming shortened V by 6 bases and J by 7 bases, and 9 bases separated the two germline ends. This CDR3 comprises 12 residues.

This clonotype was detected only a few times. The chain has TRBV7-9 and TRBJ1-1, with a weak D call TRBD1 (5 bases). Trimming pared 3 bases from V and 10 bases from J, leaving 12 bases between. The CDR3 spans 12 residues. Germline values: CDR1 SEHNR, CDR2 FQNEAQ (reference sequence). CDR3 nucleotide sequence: TGTGCCAGCAGCTTGTGGGGGGAACCAGCTTTCTTT. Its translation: CASSLWGEPAFF. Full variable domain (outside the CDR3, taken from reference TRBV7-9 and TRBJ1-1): DTGVSQNPRHKITKRGQNVTFRCDPISEHNRLYWYRQTLGQGPEFLTYFQNEAQLEKSRLLSDRFSAERPKGSFSTLEIQRTEQGDSAMYLCASSLWGEPAFFGQGTRLTVV.

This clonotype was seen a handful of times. CDR3 coding DNA: TGTGCCAGCAGTTCTCTCAGGGGGACAGATACGCAGTATTTT. This codes for CASSSLRGTDTQYF. The chain employs TRBV6-5 and TRBJ2-3, with TRBD1 matching 7 bases. CDR1 and CDR2 from the germline V gene are MNHEY and SVGAGI. The V gene end was trimmed by 4 bases and the J gene end by 3 bases; junction bases not matched to a gene: 4. There are 14 residues in the CDR3.

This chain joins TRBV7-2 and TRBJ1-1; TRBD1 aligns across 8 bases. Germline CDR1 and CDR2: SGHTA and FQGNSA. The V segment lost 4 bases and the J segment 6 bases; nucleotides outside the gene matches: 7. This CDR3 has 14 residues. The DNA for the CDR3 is TGTGCCAGCAGCTCGTCGGACAGGGTGGCTGAAGCTTTCTTT. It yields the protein CASSSSDRVAEAFF. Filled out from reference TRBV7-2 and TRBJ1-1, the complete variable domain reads GAGVSQSPSNKVTEKGKDVELRCDPISGHTALYWYRQSLGQGLEFLIYFQGNSAPDKSGLPSDRFSAERTGGSVSTLTIQRTQQEDSAVYLCASSSSDRVAEAFFGQGTRLTVV.

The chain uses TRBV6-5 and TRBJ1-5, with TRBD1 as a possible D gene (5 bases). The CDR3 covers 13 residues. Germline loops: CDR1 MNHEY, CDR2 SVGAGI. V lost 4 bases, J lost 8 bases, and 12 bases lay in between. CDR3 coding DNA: TGTGCCAGCAGTTCGGGACTTAATGAGCCCCAGCATTTT. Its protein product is CASSSGLNEPQHF.

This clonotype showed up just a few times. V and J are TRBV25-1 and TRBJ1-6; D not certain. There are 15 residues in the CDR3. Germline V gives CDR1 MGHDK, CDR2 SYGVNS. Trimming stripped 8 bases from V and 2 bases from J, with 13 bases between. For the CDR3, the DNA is TGTGCCAGCGGGGAGGTGCGGACCTATAATTCACCCCTCCACTTT. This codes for CASGEVRTYNSPLHF.

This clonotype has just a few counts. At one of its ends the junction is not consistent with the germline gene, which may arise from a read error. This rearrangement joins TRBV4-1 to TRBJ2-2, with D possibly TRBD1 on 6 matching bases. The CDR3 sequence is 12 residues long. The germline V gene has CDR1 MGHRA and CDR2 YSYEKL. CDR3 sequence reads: CAGRGNTGELFF. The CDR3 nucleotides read TGCGCCGGCAGGGGGAACACCGGGGAGCTGTTTTTT.